This TCR beta chain came from a study of control samples from healthy donors and cancer patients. Measured with immunoSEQ multiplex PCR; TCRdb has only the in-frame clones, and not every one. The sample lists about 120,000 clones, just under 95% occurring once. This clone was found once. The source is a man aged 30-40 years in good health. Sequenced sample: blood.

CDR3 region: CASSVAPRTVLNTEAFF. In nucleotides, the CDR3 is TGTGCCAGCAGCGTAGCTCCCCGGACAGTTTTGAACACTGAAGCTTTCTTT. This rearrangement joins TRBV9 to TRBJ1-1; maybe TRBD1 (6 bases). The CDR3 extends over 17 amino acids. V lost 0 bases to trimming and J lost 0 bases, with 15 bases between them. The V gene's germline CDR1 is SGDLS and CDR2 YYNGEE. The whole variable domain, filled in from reference TRBV9 and TRBJ1-1, reads DSGVTQTPKHLITATGQRVTLRCSPRSGDLSVYWYQQSLDQGLQFLIQYYNGEERAKGNILERFSAQQFPDLHSELNLSSLELGDSALYFCASSVAPRTVLNTEAFFGQGTRLTVV.